Listed here is a single T cell receptor (beta chain). Its specificity is unknown. The junction does not match germline at one end; this may be a read error. Healthy bone marrow donors made up the donor group. The PCR was carried out with 60 Vbeta primers and 13 Jbeta primers. Profiling relied on immunoSEQ multiplex PCR, and the TCRdb table lists in-frame clones only, not all of them. The sample consists of some 170,000 clones, roughly four fifths of them appearing once. This entry belongs to a study of cytomegalovirus exposure and HLA in healthy donors. The CDR3 spans 15 residues. CDR1 is MNHEY and CDR2 is SMNVEV in the germline V gene (reference sequence). Study results and limitations: In a later analysis, TCR beta V- and J-gene trimming showed a link to a missense DCLRE1C variant. Most TCRs appeared rarely, but some public TCRs recurred in many donors. A prior analysis recorded that most TCR beta V segments were productive about 90% or about 30% of the time.

This receptor was obtained from a man in his fifties or sixties in good health and CMV-seropositive. The specimen was PBMCs. The V and J genes are TRBV27 and TRBJ2-7, with a possible D match to TRBD1 (6 bases). The CDR3 reads CASSFSSQGSVERYF. CDR3 nucleotides: TGTGCCAGCAGTTTTTCATCACAGGGCTCGGTCGAGCGGTACTTC.